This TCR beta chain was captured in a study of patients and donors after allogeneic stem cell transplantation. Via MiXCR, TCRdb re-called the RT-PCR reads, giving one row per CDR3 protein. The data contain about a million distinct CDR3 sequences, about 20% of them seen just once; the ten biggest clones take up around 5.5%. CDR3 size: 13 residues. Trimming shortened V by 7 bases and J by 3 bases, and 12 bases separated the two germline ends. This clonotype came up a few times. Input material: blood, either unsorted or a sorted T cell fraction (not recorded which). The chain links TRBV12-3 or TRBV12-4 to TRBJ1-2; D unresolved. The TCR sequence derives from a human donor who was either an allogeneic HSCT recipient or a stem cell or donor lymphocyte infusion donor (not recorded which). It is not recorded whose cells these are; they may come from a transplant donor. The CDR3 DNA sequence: TGTGCCAGCACCGAGTTGGAAGACTATGGCTACACCTTC. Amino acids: CASTELEDYGYTF.